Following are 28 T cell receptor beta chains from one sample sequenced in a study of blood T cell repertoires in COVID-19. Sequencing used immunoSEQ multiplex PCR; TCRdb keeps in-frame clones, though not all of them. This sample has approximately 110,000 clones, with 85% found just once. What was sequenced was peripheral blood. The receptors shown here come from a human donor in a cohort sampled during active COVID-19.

CDR3 DNA: TGTGCCAGCAGCCAATACGGGGCTAGCGAGGCCATTCAGTACTTC. Amino acid sequence: CASSQYGASEAIQYF. The chain has TRBV7-6 and TRBJ2-4; D may be TRBD2 (6 bases). CDR1 and CDR2 (germline): SGHVS, FNYEAQ. CDR3 length equals 15 residues. The ends were cut back, 5 bases at V and 9 bases at J, with 20 bases in the middle.

This CDR3 reads CASSDRGQGGRQPQHF. The CDR3, as DNA: TGTGCCAGCAGTGATAGGGGACAGGGTGGTAGGCAGCCCCAGCATTTT. The chain recombines TRBV6-1 with TRBJ1-5; 9 positions match TRBD1. Germline CDR1 and CDR2: MNHNS and SASEGT. The ends lost 3 bases at V and 7 bases at J; junction bases unmatched: 10. The CDR3 runs 16 residues.

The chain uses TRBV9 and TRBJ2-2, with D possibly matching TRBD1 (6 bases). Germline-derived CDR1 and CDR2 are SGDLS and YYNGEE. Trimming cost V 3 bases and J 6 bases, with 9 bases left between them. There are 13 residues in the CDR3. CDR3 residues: CASSGGGAGELFF. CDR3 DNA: TGTGCCAGCAGCGGAGGGGGAGCCGGGGAGCTGTTTTTT.

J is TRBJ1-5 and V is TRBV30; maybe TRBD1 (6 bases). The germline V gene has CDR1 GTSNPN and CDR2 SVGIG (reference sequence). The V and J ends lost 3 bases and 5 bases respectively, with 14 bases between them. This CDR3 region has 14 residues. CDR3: CAWRGTGNYQPQHF. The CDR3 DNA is TGTGCCTGGAGGGGCACAGGGAATTATCAGCCCCAGCATTTT.

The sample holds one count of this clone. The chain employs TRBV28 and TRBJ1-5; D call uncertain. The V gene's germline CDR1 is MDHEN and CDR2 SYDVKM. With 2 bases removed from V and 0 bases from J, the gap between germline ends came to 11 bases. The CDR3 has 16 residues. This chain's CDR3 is CASSLKRIYSNQPQHF. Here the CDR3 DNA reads TGTGCCAGCAGTTTAAAGAGGATATATAGCAATCAGCCCCAGCATTTT. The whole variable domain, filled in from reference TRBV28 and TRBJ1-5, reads DVKVTQSSRYLVKRTGEKVFLECVQDMDHENMFWYRQDPGLGLRLIYFSYDVKMKEKGDIPEGYSVSREKKERFSLILESASTNQTSMYLCASSLKRIYSNQPQHFGDGTRLSIL.

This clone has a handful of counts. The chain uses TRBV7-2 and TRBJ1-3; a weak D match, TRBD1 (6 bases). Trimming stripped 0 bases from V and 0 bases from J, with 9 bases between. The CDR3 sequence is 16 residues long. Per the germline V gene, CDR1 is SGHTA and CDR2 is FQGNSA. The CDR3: CASSLAPGDSGNTIYF. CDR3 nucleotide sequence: TGTGCCAGCAGCTTAGCTCCAGGGGACTCTGGAAACACCATATATTTT.

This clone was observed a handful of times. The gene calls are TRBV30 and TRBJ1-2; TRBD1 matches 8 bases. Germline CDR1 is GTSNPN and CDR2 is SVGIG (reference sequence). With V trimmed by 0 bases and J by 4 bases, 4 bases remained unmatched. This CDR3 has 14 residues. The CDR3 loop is CAWSVTGDAYGYTF. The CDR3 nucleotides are TGTGCCTGGAGTGTGACAGGGGATGCCTATGGCTACACCTTC.

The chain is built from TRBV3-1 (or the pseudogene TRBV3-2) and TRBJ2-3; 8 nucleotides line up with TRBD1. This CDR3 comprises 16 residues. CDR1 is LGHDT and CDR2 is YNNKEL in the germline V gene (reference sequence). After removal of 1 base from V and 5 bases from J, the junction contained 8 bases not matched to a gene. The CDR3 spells CASSQVHPGGGDTQYF. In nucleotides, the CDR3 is TGTGCCAGCAGCCAAGTCCATCCAGGGGGCGGAGATACGCAGTATTTT.

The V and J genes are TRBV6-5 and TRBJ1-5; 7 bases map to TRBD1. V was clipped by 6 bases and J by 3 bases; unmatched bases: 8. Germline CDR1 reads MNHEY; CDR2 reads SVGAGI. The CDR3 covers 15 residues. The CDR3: CASRMTGNFNQPQHF. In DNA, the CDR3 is TGTGCCAGCAGGATGACAGGGAACTTCAATCAGCCCCAGCATTTT.

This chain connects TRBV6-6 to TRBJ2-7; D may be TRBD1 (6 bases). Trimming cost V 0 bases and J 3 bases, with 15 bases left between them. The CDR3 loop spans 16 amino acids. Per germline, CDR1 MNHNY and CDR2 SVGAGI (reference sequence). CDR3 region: CASSYSRGGQNYEQYF. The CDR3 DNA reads TGTGCCAGCAGTTACTCGCGTGGCGGACAGAACTACGAGCAGTACTTC.

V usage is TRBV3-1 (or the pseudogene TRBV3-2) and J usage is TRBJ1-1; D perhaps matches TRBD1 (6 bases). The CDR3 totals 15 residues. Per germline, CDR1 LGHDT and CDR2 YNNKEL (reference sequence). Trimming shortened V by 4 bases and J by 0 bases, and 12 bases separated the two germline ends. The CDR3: CASSPLRGLNTEAFF. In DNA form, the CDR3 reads TGTGCCAGCAGCCCCCTCAGGGGTTTGAACACTGAAGCTTTCTTT.

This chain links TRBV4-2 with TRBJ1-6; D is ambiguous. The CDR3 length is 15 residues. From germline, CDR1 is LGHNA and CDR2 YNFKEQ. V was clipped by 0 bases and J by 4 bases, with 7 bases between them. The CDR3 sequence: CASSQDWEYNSPLHF. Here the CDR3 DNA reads TGTGCCAGCAGCCAAGATTGGGAGTATAATTCACCCCTCCACTTT.

CDR3 region: CASSRGAGYEQYF. CDR3 DNA: TGTGCCAGTAGTCGGGGGGCGGGCTACGAGCAGTACTTC. The rearrangement uses TRBV19 and TRBJ2-7; the D gene is possibly TRBD2 (7 bases). CDR3 length: 13 amino acids. The V end lost 5 bases, the J end lost 3 bases, and 11 bases lay between the germline ends. Germline assignment: CDR1 LNHDA and CDR2 SQIVND (reference sequence). Full variable domain (missing parts from reference TRBV19 and TRBJ2-7): DGGITQSPKYLFRKEGQNVTLSCEQNLNHDAMYWYRQDPGQGLRLIYYSQIVNDFQKGDIAEGYSVSREKKESFPLTVTSAQKNPTAFYLCASSRGAGYEQYFGPGTRLTVT.

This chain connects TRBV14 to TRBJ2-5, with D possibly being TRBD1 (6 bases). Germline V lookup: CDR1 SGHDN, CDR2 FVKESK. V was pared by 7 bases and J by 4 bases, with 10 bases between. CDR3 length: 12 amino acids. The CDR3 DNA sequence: TGTGCCAGCAATAGAGGGGGAGAGACCCAGTACTTC. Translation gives CASNRGGETQYF.

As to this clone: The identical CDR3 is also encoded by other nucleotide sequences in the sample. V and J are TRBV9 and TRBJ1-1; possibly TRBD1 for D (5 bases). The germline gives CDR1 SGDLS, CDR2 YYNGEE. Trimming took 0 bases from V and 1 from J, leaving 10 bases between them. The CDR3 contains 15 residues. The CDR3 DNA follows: TGTGCCAGCAGCGTAGAAGGGCAGGGGAACACTGAAGCTTTCTTT. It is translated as CASSVEGQGNTEAFF. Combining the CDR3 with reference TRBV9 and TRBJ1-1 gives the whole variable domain DSGVTQTPKHLITATGQRVTLRCSPRSGDLSVYWYQQSLDQGLQFLIQYYNGEERAKGNILERFSAQQFPDLHSELNLSSLELGDSALYFCASSVEGQGNTEAFFGQGTRLTVV.

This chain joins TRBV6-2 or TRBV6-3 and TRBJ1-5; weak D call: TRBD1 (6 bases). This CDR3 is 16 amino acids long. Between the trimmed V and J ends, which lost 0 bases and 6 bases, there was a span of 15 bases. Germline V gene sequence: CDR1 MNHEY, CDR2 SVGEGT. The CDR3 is CASSYSAGGGSQPQHF. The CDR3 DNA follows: TGTGCCAGCAGTTACTCGGCCGGGGGGGGCAGTCAGCCCCAGCATTTT.

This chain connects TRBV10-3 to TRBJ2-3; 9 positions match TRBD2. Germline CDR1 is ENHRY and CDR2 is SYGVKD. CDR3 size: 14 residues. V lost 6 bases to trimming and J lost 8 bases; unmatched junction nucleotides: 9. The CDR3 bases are TGTGCCATCAGAGCCGGGACTAGCCTCCTTACGCAGTATTTT. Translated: CAIRAGTSLLTQYF.

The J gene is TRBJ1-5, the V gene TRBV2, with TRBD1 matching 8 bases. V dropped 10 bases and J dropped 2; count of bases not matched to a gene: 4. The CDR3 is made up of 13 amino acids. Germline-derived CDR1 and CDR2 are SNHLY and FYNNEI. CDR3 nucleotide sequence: TGTGCCACCAAGACAGGGGGCAATCAGCCCCAGCATTTT. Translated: CATKTGGNQPQHF.

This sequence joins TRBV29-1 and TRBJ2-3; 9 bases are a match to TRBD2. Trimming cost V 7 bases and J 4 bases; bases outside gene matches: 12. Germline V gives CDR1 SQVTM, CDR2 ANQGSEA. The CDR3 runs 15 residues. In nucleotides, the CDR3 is TGCAGCGCCCTCAGGGGAGCGGGGGGCGCAGATACGCAGTATTTT. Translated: CSALRGAGGADTQYF.

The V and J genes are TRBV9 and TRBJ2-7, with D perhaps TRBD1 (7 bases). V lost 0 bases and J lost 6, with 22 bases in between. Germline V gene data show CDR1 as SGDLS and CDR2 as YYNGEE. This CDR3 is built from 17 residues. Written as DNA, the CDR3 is TGTGCCAGCAGCGTAGGAGGTGTTGTCGGAGGGGGCCGCGAGCAGTACTTC. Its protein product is CASSVGGVVGGGREQYF.

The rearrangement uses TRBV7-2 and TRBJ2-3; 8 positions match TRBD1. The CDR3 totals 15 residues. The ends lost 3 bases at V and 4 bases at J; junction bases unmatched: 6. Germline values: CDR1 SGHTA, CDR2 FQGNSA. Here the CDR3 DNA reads TGTGCCAGCAGCTTCCGGGACAGGTCCGCAGATACGCAGTATTTT. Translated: CASSFRDRSADTQYF.

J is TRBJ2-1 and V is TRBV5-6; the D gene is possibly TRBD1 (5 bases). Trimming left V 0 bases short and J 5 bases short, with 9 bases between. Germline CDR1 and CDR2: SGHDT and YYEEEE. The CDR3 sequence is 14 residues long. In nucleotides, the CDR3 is TGTGCCAGCAGCTTGGGAGGACAACACAATGAGCAGTTCTTC. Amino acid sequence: CASSLGGQHNEQFF.

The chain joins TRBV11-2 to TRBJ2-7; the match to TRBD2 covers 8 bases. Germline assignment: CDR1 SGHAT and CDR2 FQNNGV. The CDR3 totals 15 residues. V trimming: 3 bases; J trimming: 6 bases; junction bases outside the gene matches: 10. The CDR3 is CASSLGRGAPIEQYF. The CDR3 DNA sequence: TGTGCCAGCAGCTTGGGGCGGGGGGCGCCGATCGAGCAGTACTTC. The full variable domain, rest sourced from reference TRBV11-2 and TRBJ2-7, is EAGVAQSPRYKIIEKRQSVAFWCNPISGHATLYWYQQILGQGPKLLIQFQNNGVVDDSQLPKDRFSAERLKGVDSTLKIQPAKLEDSAVYLCASSLGRGAPIEQYFGPGTRLTVT.

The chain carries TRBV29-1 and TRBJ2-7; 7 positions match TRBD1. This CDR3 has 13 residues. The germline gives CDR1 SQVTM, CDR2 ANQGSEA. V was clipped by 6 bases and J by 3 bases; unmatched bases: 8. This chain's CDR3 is CSVKAPGGYEQYF. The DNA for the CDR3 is TGCAGCGTGAAGGCCCCAGGGGGCTACGAGCAGTACTTC.

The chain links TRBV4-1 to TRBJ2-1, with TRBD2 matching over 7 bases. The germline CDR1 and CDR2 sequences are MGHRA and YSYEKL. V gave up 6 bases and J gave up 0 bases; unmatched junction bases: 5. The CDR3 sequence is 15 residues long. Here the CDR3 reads CASSSGFISYNEQFF. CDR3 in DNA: TGCGCCAGCAGTAGCGGGTTTATCTCCTACAATGAGCAGTTCTTC.

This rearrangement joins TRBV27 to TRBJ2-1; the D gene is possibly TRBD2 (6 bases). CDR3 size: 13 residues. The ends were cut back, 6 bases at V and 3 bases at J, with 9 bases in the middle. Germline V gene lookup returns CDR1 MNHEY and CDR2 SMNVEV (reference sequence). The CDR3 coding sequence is TGTGCCAGCAGGGACTACAACTACAATGAGCAGTTCTTC. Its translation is CASRDYNYNEQFF.

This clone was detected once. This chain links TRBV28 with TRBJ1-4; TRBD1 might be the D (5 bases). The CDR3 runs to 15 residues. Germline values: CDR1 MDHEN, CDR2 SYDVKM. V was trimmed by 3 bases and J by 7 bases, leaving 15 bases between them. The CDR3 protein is CASSFPGRVGEKLFF. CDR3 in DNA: TGTGCCAGCAGTTTTCCGGGCAGGGTTGGTGAAAAACTGTTTTTT.

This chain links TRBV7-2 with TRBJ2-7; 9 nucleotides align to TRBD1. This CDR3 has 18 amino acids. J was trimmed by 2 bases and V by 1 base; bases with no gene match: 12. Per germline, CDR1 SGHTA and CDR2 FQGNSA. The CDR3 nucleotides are TGTGCCAGCAGCTTAGTCCCCCCCCGGGACAGGGCCGCCTACGAGCAGTACTTC. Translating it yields CASSLVPPRDRAAYEQYF.